This passage covers 26 T cell receptor beta chains from one sample sequenced in a study of blood T cells in healthy people across ages. It was with a sample-barcoded 5' primer and a J-beta primer mix that a second PCR of roughly 7 to 12 cycles was run. Using its own MiXCR run on the 5' RACE reads, TCRdb lists one record per CDR3 protein. This table holds 1.5 million to 2 million distinct CDR3 sequences, just under 50% found once. Sample: blood. The receptors here all came from a middle-aged woman in good health.

V usage is TRBV4-1 and J usage is TRBJ2-7; a possible D gene is TRBD1 (6 bases). Germline V lookup: CDR1 MGHRA, CDR2 YSYEKL. The CDR3 length is 13 residues. The germline V and J ends were trimmed by 3 bases and 5 bases, with 11 bases remaining between them. This chain's CDR3 is CASSQTGFDEQYF. In nucleotides, the CDR3 is TGCGCCAGCAGCCAGACAGGTTTCGACGAGCAGTACTTC.

The rearrangement uses TRBV20-1 and TRBJ2-5; D possibly uses TRBD1 or TRBD2 (5 bases each). The ends were cut back, 1 base at V and 0 bases at J, with 12 bases in the middle. Germline loops: CDR1 DFQATT, CDR2 SNEGSKA (reference sequence). The CDR3 is 15 amino acids. CDR3: CSARVSGPNQETQYF. For the CDR3, the DNA is TGCAGTGCTAGAGTTTCGGGGCCCAACCAAGAGACCCAGTACTTC.

This clonotype showed up many times. This sequence joins TRBV12-3 or TRBV12-4 and TRBJ2-3, with 9 bases that match TRBD1. J was trimmed by 0 bases and V by 6 bases; bases with no gene match: 1. The CDR3 is 14 residues long. CDR3 bases: TGTGCCAGCAGAGGGACAGGGAGCACAGATACGCAGTATTTT. Amino acids: CASRGTGSTDTQYF.

With respect to this clonotype: Sequence at one end of the junction differs from germline and may be a read error. The V gene is TRBV6-2 or TRBV6-3, the J gene TRBJ1-4; possible D gene TRBD1, 6 bases. CDR1 and CDR2 from the germline V gene are MNHEY and SVGEGT. The CDR3 has 15 amino acids. Here the CDR3 reads CVSGTSGATNEKLFF. For the CDR3, the DNA is TGTGTCAGCGGAACGTCAGGGGCAACTAATGAAAAACTGTTTTTT.

V is TRBV6-2 or TRBV6-3 and J is TRBJ2-4; weak D call: TRBD1 (5 bases). Near its end, the DNA agrees better with TRBJ2-7, so the J call may be wrong. The CDR3 length is 14 residues. Per the germline V gene, CDR1 is MNHEY and CDR2 is SVGEGT. This chain's CDR3 is CASSDPAGRYEQYF. DNA of the CDR3: TGTGCCAGCAGTGACCCGGCAGGGCGTTACGAGCAGTACTTC.

The chain joins TRBV28 to TRBJ1-2; the D gene is possibly TRBD1 (6 bases). This CDR3 contains 14 residues. With 6 bases removed from V and 6 bases from J, the gap between germline ends came to 17 bases. Germline CDR1 MDHEN, CDR2 SYDVKM. CDR3 nucleotides: TGTGCCAGCAGCCGGAGGGGGGGGCGACATGGCTACACCTTC. It translates to CASSRRGGRHGYTF.

This clonotype was seen only a few times. The J gene is TRBJ1-5, the V gene TRBV29-1; D not certain. V dropped 1 base and J dropped 3 bases, with 7 bases sitting between them. The CDR3 is 13 amino acids. Germline CDR1 is SQVTM and CDR2 is ANQGSEA. The CDR3 DNA reads TGCAGCGTTGAAGTACAGATCAATCAGCCCCAGCATTTT. Residues: CSVEVQINQPQHF.

V is TRBV24-1 and J is TRBJ2-1, with 9 positions matching TRBD1. The V gene end was trimmed by 3 bases and the J gene end by 8 bases; junction bases not matched to a gene: 4. Germline V lookup: CDR1 KGHDR, CDR2 SFDVKD. The CDR3 has 14 amino acids. The CDR3 region is CATSDNTGGDEQFF. CDR3 DNA: TGTGCCACCAGTGATAACACAGGGGGCGATGAGCAGTTCTTC.

J is TRBJ2-5 and V is TRBV4-2; D ambiguous. This CDR3 comprises 18 residues. The V gene's germline CDR1 is LGHNA and CDR2 YNFKEQ. Between the trimmed V and J ends, which lost 0 bases and 1 base, there was a span of 18 bases. Here the CDR3 reads CASSQDLPTQIIQETQYF. CDR3 in DNA: TGTGCCAGCAGCCAAGATCTCCCTACCCAAATAATCCAAGAGACCCAGTACTTC.

In this sample, this clonotype turned up many times. As DNA, the CDR3 is TGTGCCAGCAGCTTACTCGGACAGGGAGCCAAAAACATTCAGTACTTC. Its protein product is CASSLLGQGAKNIQYF. The V gene is TRBV7-2, the J gene TRBJ2-4; TRBD1 matches 8 bases. Germline V gene sequence: CDR1 SGHTA, CDR2 FQGNSA. Germline trimming cut 2 bases from V and 0 bases from J; bases unmatched to any gene: 3. This CDR3 is 16 amino acids long.

The table lists this clonotype with a few counts. The V call is TRBV5-1, the J call TRBJ2-4; D is tentatively TRBD1 or TRBD2 (5 bases each). Trimming stripped 4 bases from V and 8 bases from J, with 13 bases between. From germline, CDR1 is SGHRS and CDR2 YFSETQ. This CDR3 is 13 amino acids long. The CDR3 is CASSEGSVDIQYF. CDR3 coding DNA: TGCGCCAGCAGCGAGGGGTCGGTGGACATTCAGTACTTC.

The chain recombines TRBV5-1 with TRBJ1-5, with D perhaps TRBD1 (5 bases). The CDR3 spans 15 residues. The V end was cut by 0 bases, the J end by 5 bases, with 12 bases between. Per the germline V gene, CDR1 is SGHRS and CDR2 is YFSETQ. The CDR3 coding sequence is TGCGCCAGCAGCTTGGAACCAGGGAACGATCAGCCCCAGCATTTT. Its translation is CASSLEPGNDQPQHF.

The rearrangement uses TRBV20-1 and TRBJ2-5; D is possibly TRBD1 (6 bases). Looked up from germline, CDR1 is DFQATT and CDR2 is SNEGSKA (reference sequence). With 1 base removed from V and 9 bases from J, the gap between germline ends came to 12 bases. The CDR3 sequence is 12 residues long. CDR3 nucleotide sequence: TGCAGTGCTAGAGCAGGGGTCGGGTCCCAGTACTTC. Protein: CSARAGVGSQYF.

The chain carries TRBV4-3 and TRBJ2-3; D remains ambiguous. From germline, CDR1 is LGHNA and CDR2 YSLEER. This CDR3 comprises 13 residues. The V and J ends lost 4 bases and 5 bases respectively, with 10 bases between them. The CDR3 DNA reads as TGCGCCAGCAGCCGGATTCCTGGAGATACGCAGTATTTT. This encodes CASSRIPGDTQYF.

This rearrangement joins TRBV7-2 to TRBJ2-1; the D gene is possibly TRBD2 (8 bases). CDR1 and CDR2 from the germline V gene are SGHTA and FQGNSA. V was cut by 7 bases and J by 13 bases, with 14 bases left in between. The CDR3 is 11 residues long. CDR3 DNA sequence: TGTGCCAGCACCCCGGGAGGGGGCCAGTTCTTC. Residues: CASTPGGGQFF.

CDR3 protein: CASSLEVWGAQETQYF. The DNA of the CDR3 is TGCGCCAGCAGCTTGGAGGTGTGGGGGGCGCAAGAGACCCAGTACTTC. The chain combines TRBV5-1 with TRBJ2-5; D tentatively fits TRBD1 or TRBD2 (6 bases each). Trimming left V 0 bases short and J 2 bases short, with 14 bases between. This CDR3 contains 16 residues. Germline assignment: CDR1 SGHRS and CDR2 YFSETQ.

The chain joins TRBV10-2 to TRBJ2-3; TRBD1 agrees at 7 bases. The V gene's germline CDR1 is WSHSY and CDR2 SAAADI. The CDR3 runs 17 residues. V dropped 3 bases and J dropped 0; count of bases not matched to a gene: 9. The CDR3 nucleotides read TGCGCCAGCAGTGATAGATGGCAGGGGGTTAGCACAGATACGCAGTATTTT. It yields the protein CASSDRWQGVSTDTQYF.

This chain links TRBV4-2 with TRBJ2-7; 10 bases line up with TRBD2. Per germline, CDR1 LGHNA and CDR2 YNFKEQ. This CDR3 comprises 17 residues. J lost 2 bases, V lost 0 bases, and 7 bases had no gene match. DNA for the CDR3: TGTGCCAGCAGCCAAGATTGGTCGCTAGCGGGGGCCTACGAGCAGTACTTC. Translating gives CASSQDWSLAGAYEQYF.

The chain links TRBV2 to TRBJ1-6, with D perhaps matching TRBD1 (5 bases). The V end lost 7 bases, the J end lost 4 bases, and 14 bases lay between the germline ends. The CDR3 length is 15 residues. CDR1 is SNHLY and CDR2 is FYNNEI in the germline V gene. The CDR3 DNA reads as TGTGCCAGCATTGACAACAAGGGGTATAATTCACCCCTCCACTTT. Translating gives CASIDNKGYNSPLHF.

Only a few counts were recorded for this clonotype. This sequence joins TRBV12-3 or TRBV12-4 and TRBJ1-2; 8 nucleotides align to TRBD1. The CDR3 covers 14 residues. Losses at the gene ends were 2 bases for V and 5 bases for J; bases not matched to a gene: 4. DNA for the CDR3: TGTGCCAGCAGTTTATCAGGGGGCGGTTATGGCTACACCTTC. As protein: CASSLSGGGYGYTF.

This chain joins TRBV7-2 and TRBJ2-7; D unresolved. V was trimmed by 5 bases and J by 6 bases, leaving 14 bases between them. Per germline, CDR1 SGHTA and CDR2 FQGNSA. This CDR3 region has 13 residues. CDR3 loop: CASSADGLGEQYF. The CDR3 nucleotides are TGTGCCAGCAGCGCGGACGGTCTCGGCGAGCAGTACTTC.

The chain couples TRBV20-1 to TRBJ2-3; a possible D gene is TRBD1 (5 bases). This CDR3 has 13 residues. Trimming shortened V by 7 bases and J by 1 base, and 12 bases separated the two germline ends. Germline V gene lookup returns CDR1 DFQATT and CDR2 SNEGSKA (reference sequence). This CDR3 is CSGTVRGTDTQYF. CDR3 in DNA: TGCAGTGGGACGGTCAGGGGCACAGATACGCAGTATTTT.

The CDR3 bases are TGTGCCAGCAGCCAAGAGCCGATTCTATCTGGCTACACCTTC. Protein product: CASSQEPILSGYTF. The chain combines TRBV3-1 with TRBJ1-2; no clear D gene. This CDR3 has 14 residues. The germline gives CDR1 LGHDT, CDR2 YNNKEL (reference sequence). V lost 0 bases and J lost 7, with 12 bases in between.

This sequence joins TRBV5-5 and TRBJ2-3; D may correspond to TRBD1 or TRBD2 (6 bases each). Germline values: CDR1 SGHKS, CDR2 YYEKEE (reference sequence). The CDR3 extends over 14 amino acids. Trimming cost V 3 bases and J 6 bases, with 14 bases left between them. CDR3 loop: CASSSEGGFDTQYF. The CDR3 DNA reads TGTGCCAGCAGCTCGGAGGGGGGCTTTGATACGCAGTATTTT.

The gene calls are TRBV10-2 and TRBJ2-3; D gene unclear. With 3 bases removed from V and 6 bases from J, the gap between germline ends came to 7 bases. CDR1 is WSHSY, CDR2 SAAADI, per germline. The CDR3 is 12 residues long. The CDR3 nucleotides read TGCGCCAGCAGTGAACGTCGGGATACGCAGTATTTT. Translated: CASSERRDTQYF.

The chain has TRBV2 and TRBJ2-5; D unclear. This CDR3 comprises 12 residues. Trimming shortened V by 8 bases and J by 5 bases, and 12 bases separated the two germline ends. Germline V gives CDR1 SNHLY, CDR2 FYNNEI. The chain's CDR3 is CASHYSRETQYF. CDR3 sequence (DNA): TGTGCCAGCCACTATAGTCGGGAGACCCAGTACTTC.